The entry below gives a single T cell receptor beta chain sequence along with its context. Antigen unknown. The source of the sample is a study of cytomegalovirus exposure and HLA in healthy donors. Notes on the study in general: By a later analysis, the bulk of CMV-associated TCR beta chains appeared HLA-restricted.

The CDR3 has 17 amino acids. V lost 3 bases to trimming and J lost 4 bases, with 18 bases between them. Per the germline V gene, CDR1 is LNHDA and CDR2 is SQIVND (reference sequence). PCR was performed using 60 Vbeta and 13 Jbeta primers. Using immunoSEQ multiplex PCR, the repertoire was profiled, and TCRdb retains in-frame clones only, with some absent. Of tens of thousands of clones in the sample, about 66% were seen once. The chain combines TRBV19 with TRBJ2-2; D gene unclear. The receptor was derived from a man aged 60 to 69 in good health and CMV-seropositive. The sequenced sample was PBMCs. CDR3: CASSIGLSGRSTGELFF. The CDR3 DNA follows: TGTGCCAGTAGTATCGGTCTCTCGGGTCGGAGCACCGGGGAGCTGTTTTTT.